Listed below are T cell receptor beta chains from one sample, sequenced in a study of tumor-infiltrating lymphocytes in localized non-small cell lung cancer. Method: immunoSEQ multiplex PCR; TCRdb's copy keeps in-frame clones and lacks some. Seen here are roughly 30,000 clones, 80% to 90% observed once, and the top ten hold roughly 2%. Specimen: lung tumor tissue. The receptors were sampled from a human donor with non-small cell lung cancer. Each CDR3 is given with its conserved first and last residue. D genes are given only for firm matches. For some rows the clone size is stated as once, few or many, or as a class when expanded; others skip it.

d_gene: TRBD2
j_gene: TRBJ2-5
abundance: .
v_gene: TRBV5-1
CDR3nt: TGCGCCAGCAGCTCAGCGGGGAAACAAGAGACCCAGTACTTC
CDR3aa: CASSSAGKQETQYF

d_gene: .
j_gene: TRBJ1-4
abundance: .
v_gene: TRBV4-3
CDR3nt: TGCGCCAGCAGCCAAGACCCACCGGCCCCCGAGCAGGGTGAAAAACTGTTTTTT
CDR3aa: CASSQDPPAPEQGEKLFF

d_gene: .
j_gene: TRBJ2-7
abundance: once
v_gene: TRBV5-6
CDR3nt: TGTGCCAGCAGCTTTATGGGGAGTCCACGACTCTACGAGCAGTACTTC
CDR3aa: CASSFMGSPRLYEQYF

d_gene: .
j_gene: TRBJ1-2
abundance: .
v_gene: TRBV30
CDR3nt: TGTGCCTGGGCTAGGACTGTCGATGGCTACACCTTC
CDR3aa: CAWARTVDGYTF

d_gene: .
j_gene: TRBJ2-5
abundance: .
v_gene: TRBV11-2
CDR3nt: TGTGCCAGCAGCCAGGGGCGTCAAGAGACCCAGTACTTC
CDR3aa: CASSQGRQETQYF

d_gene: TRBD1
j_gene: TRBJ2-7
abundance: .
v_gene: TRBV5-1
CDR3nt: TGCGCCAGCAGCTTGCCCGCCCTACGACAGGGTTTTTCCTACGAGCAGTACTTC
CDR3aa: CASSLPALRQGFSYEQYF

d_gene: TRBD2
j_gene: TRBJ2-1
abundance: .
v_gene: TRBV5-1
CDR3nt: TGCGCCAGCAGCACAGGTTCTAGCGGGGGGGCCGACGAGCAGTTCTTC
CDR3aa: CASSTGSSGGADEQFF

d_gene: .
j_gene: TRBJ2-7
abundance: .
v_gene: TRBV14
CDR3nt: TGTGCCAGCAGCCAAGGGGGTGCGGTGGGCTACGAGCAGTACTTC
CDR3aa: CASSQGGAVGYEQYF

d_gene: TRBD1
j_gene: TRBJ1-4
abundance: .
v_gene: TRBV5-1
CDR3nt: TGCGCCAGCAGTCCGCGCACAGGGGCAACTAATGAAAAACTGTTTTTT
CDR3aa: CASSPRTGATNEKLFF

d_gene: .
j_gene: TRBJ1-5
abundance: .
v_gene: TRBV28
CDR3nt: TGTGCCAGCAGTTTAGAGGGGGGGAATCAGCCCCAGCATTTT
CDR3aa: CASSLEGGNQPQHF

d_gene: TRBD1
j_gene: TRBJ2-1
abundance: .
v_gene: TRBV5-1
CDR3nt: TGCGCCAGCACCAAAGAGGGGGCGAGCTCCTACAATGAGCAGTTCTTC
CDR3aa: CASTKEGASSYNEQFF

d_gene: TRBD1
j_gene: TRBJ2-3
abundance: .
v_gene: TRBV5-1
CDR3nt: TGCGCCAGCAGCCCCTTAGGGACAGGGGGCACAGATACGCAGTATTTT
CDR3aa: CASSPLGTGGTDTQYF

d_gene: TRBD1
j_gene: TRBJ1-1
abundance: .
v_gene: TRBV30
CDR3nt: TGTGCCTGGGGACTGGGACAGCTGAACACTGAAGCTTTCTTT
CDR3aa: CAWGLGQLNTEAFF

d_gene: .
j_gene: TRBJ1-6
abundance: few
v_gene: TRBV27
CDR3nt: TGTGCCAGCAGTTCGGATGAGAGATCACCCCTCCACTTT
CDR3aa: CASSSDERSPLHF

d_gene: .
j_gene: TRBJ1-1
abundance: .
v_gene: TRBV6-4
CDR3nt: TGTGCCAGCAGTGACTCGGCGTTGAGCACTGAAGCTTTCTTT
CDR3aa: CASSDSALSTEAFF

d_gene: .
j_gene: TRBJ1-5
abundance: .
v_gene: TRBV7-8
CDR3nt: TGTGCCAGCAGCTTGGAGGACTGGAATCAGCCCCAGCATTTT
CDR3aa: CASSLEDWNQPQHF

d_gene: .
j_gene: TRBJ1-6
abundance: .
v_gene: TRBV7-2
CDR3nt: TGTGCCAGCAGCTTAGAGGAGGGGACCCTCCACTTT
CDR3aa: CASSLEEGTLHF

d_gene: .
j_gene: TRBJ2-2
abundance: .
v_gene: TRBV10-3
CDR3nt: TGTGCCATCGTCGGGGCCGACGGGGAGCTGTTTTTT
CDR3aa: CAIVGADGELFF

d_gene: TRBD2
j_gene: TRBJ2-7
abundance: few
v_gene: TRBV18
CDR3nt: TGTGCCAGCTCAACCGGGAGGGGGGTCGAGCAGTACTTC
CDR3aa: CASSTGRGVEQYF

d_gene: .
j_gene: TRBJ1-4
abundance: .
v_gene: TRBV5-6
CDR3nt: TGTGCCAGCAGCTTAATTGCAACTAATGAAAAACTGTTTTTT
CDR3aa: CASSLIATNEKLFF

d_gene: TRBD1
j_gene: TRBJ2-7
abundance: .
v_gene: TRBV7-7
CDR3nt: TGTGCTAGCAGCTTTGGGACAGGTCCACCTTACGAGCAGTACTTC
CDR3aa: CASSFGTGPPYEQYF

d_gene: TRBD1
j_gene: TRBJ2-3
abundance: .
v_gene: TRBV4-3
CDR3nt: TGCGCCAGCAGCCAAGGTGGGACAGCCCTCGCGCAGTATTTT
CDR3aa: CASSQGGTALAQYF

d_gene: .
j_gene: TRBJ1-6
abundance: .
v_gene: TRBV15
CDR3nt: TGTGCCACCAGCAGAGGGTCCTGGGTTTCCAATTCACCCCTCCACTTT
CDR3aa: CATSRGSWVSNSPLHF

d_gene: .
j_gene: TRBJ2-5
abundance: .
v_gene: TRBV10-3
CDR3nt: TGTGCCATCAGTGAGCGTCAGAAACAAGAGACCCAGTACTTC
CDR3aa: CAISERQKQETQYF

d_gene: TRBD1
j_gene: TRBJ2-3
abundance: .
v_gene: TRBV7-8
CDR3nt: TGTGCCAGCAGCTTAGCCCAGGGGGCAATAGGGACAGATACGCAGTATTTT
CDR3aa: CASSLAQGAIGTDTQYF

d_gene: TRBD2
j_gene: TRBJ2-3
abundance: .
v_gene: TRBV19
CDR3nt: TGTGCCAGTAGGACTAGCGGGGTCACAGATACGCAGTATTTT
CDR3aa: CASRTSGVTDTQYF

d_gene: TRBD1
j_gene: TRBJ2-7
abundance: once
v_gene: TRBV11-2
CDR3nt: TGTGCCAGCAGCGCCAGGGACAGGGGGAACTACGAGCAGTACTTC
CDR3aa: CASSARDRGNYEQYF

d_gene: .
j_gene: TRBJ1-1
abundance: .
v_gene: TRBV19
CDR3nt: TGTGCCAGTAGTATAAGCAGGGCCACTGAAGCTTTCTTT
CDR3aa: CASSISRATEAFF

d_gene: .
j_gene: TRBJ2-5
abundance: .
v_gene: TRBV6-5
CDR3nt: TGTGCCAGCAGTTCGGGACATACGCAAGAGACCCAGTACTTC
CDR3aa: CASSSGHTQETQYF

d_gene: TRBD1
j_gene: TRBJ2-1
abundance: .
v_gene: TRBV5-8
CDR3nt: TGTGCCAGCAGCTTGGTATTCGGACAGGGGAACAATGAGCAGTTCTTC
CDR3aa: CASSLVFGQGNNEQFF

d_gene: .
j_gene: TRBJ2-5
abundance: .
v_gene: TRBV29-1
CDR3nt: TGCAGCGTCAGGAACTCCCAAGGCAGGGCGGGAGAGACCCAGTACTTC
CDR3aa: CSVRNSQGRAGETQYF

d_gene: .
j_gene: TRBJ2-6
abundance: .
v_gene: TRBV29-1
CDR3nt: TGCAGCGCCCAGACCGGGGCCAACGTCCTGACTTTC
CDR3aa: CSAQTGANVLTF

d_gene: .
j_gene: TRBJ2-7
abundance: .
v_gene: TRBV5-8
CDR3nt: TGTGCCAGCAGCCCGGAGGGTGAGGGAGAAAGAGGCGAGCAGTACTTC
CDR3aa: CASSPEGEGERGEQYF

d_gene: TRBD1
j_gene: TRBJ2-7
abundance: .
v_gene: TRBV6-4
CDR3nt: TGTGCCAGCAGTGGCCGGACAGGGAACGACGAGCAGTACTTC
CDR3aa: CASSGRTGNDEQYF

d_gene: TRBD2
j_gene: TRBJ2-1
abundance: .
v_gene: TRBV2
CDR3nt: TGTGCCAGCAGTGATGAGCGGGGGATCACGCCAGAGCAGTTCTTC
CDR3aa: CASSDERGITPEQFF

d_gene: TRBD2
j_gene: TRBJ2-7
abundance: .
v_gene: TRBV6-5
CDR3nt: TGTGCCAGCAGCCAATCGGAGGGAGGGCACGAGCAGTACTTC
CDR3aa: CASSQSEGGHEQYF

d_gene: TRBD2
j_gene: TRBJ2-1
abundance: .
v_gene: TRBV10-3
CDR3nt: TGTGCCATCAGTCAGAGCGGGGAGTCCTACAATGAGCAGTTCTTC
CDR3aa: CAISQSGESYNEQFF

d_gene: TRBD1
j_gene: TRBJ1-5
abundance: .
v_gene: TRBV18
CDR3nt: TGTGCCAGCTCACCAGGACAGGGGGTTTTTCAGCCCCAGCATTTT
CDR3aa: CASSPGQGVFQPQHF

d_gene: TRBD1
j_gene: TRBJ1-6
abundance: .
v_gene: TRBV15
CDR3nt: TGTGCCACCAGCAGAGATACGACAGGGGGGAATTCACCCCTCCACTTT
CDR3aa: CATSRDTTGGNSPLHF

d_gene: .
j_gene: TRBJ2-1
abundance: .
v_gene: TRBV11-3
CDR3nt: TGTGCCAGCAGCTTCGGCCCAACAGGGTTTTATGAGCAGTTCTTC
CDR3aa: CASSFGPTGFYEQFF

d_gene: TRBD1
j_gene: TRBJ2-7
abundance: .
v_gene: TRBV27
CDR3nt: TGTGCCAGCAGTCGATCGGGACAGCTCACCGAGCAGTACTTC
CDR3aa: CASSRSGQLTEQYF

d_gene: TRBD1
j_gene: TRBJ2-5
abundance: .
v_gene: TRBV2
CDR3nt: TGTGCCAGCAGGGGGACAGGGGGCTACCAAGAGACCCAGTACTTC
CDR3aa: CASRGTGGYQETQYF

d_gene: .
j_gene: TRBJ2-3
abundance: .
v_gene: TRBV6-1
CDR3nt: TGTGCCAGCAGGCGAGATACGCAGTATTTT
CDR3aa: CASRRDTQYF

d_gene: TRBD1
j_gene: TRBJ1-1
abundance: .
v_gene: TRBV4-1
CDR3nt: TGCGCCAGCAGCCTACAAGGGACAGGCCCAATGAACACTGAAGCTTTCTTT
CDR3aa: CASSLQGTGPMNTEAFF